This entry is about one TCR beta chain. Patients who had autoimmune disease history or got systemic immunosuppression were left out. The CDR3 runs to 14 residues. Per germline, CDR1 SGHTA and CDR2 FQGTGA. The germline V and J ends were trimmed by 6 bases and 0 bases, with 10 bases remaining between them. This entry is derived from a study of OX40 agonist ivuxolimab in advanced cancers. Study at large: Ivuxolimab was administered intravenously to patients at 0.01 to 10 mg/kg every 2 weeks. With a range of roughly 20 to 80, age averaged approximately 60 years, and about 80% were male.

Sequenced by immunoSEQ multiplex PCR; TCRdb stores in-frame clones only, minus some. The top ten hold about 13% of the sample, which has around 38,000 clones, approximately 80% seen once. The sequence came from an adult with an advanced solid tumor such as melanoma, head and neck, liver or kidney cancer. The sequences come from CD4+ or CD8+ T cells sorted from blood, collected in a trial of the OX40 agonist ivuxolimab. This chain joins TRBV7-3 and TRBJ2-3; D unresolved. The CDR3 protein is CASRVGMSTDTQYF. CDR3 DNA sequence: TGTGCCAGCAGGGTAGGAATGAGCACAGATACGCAGTATTTT.